The text below deals with one TCR beta chain. The antigen it binds to is not known. Base qualities are not provided; no much larger clone lies one nucleotide away. Libraries were prepared through multiplex PCR. The sequencer listed for this sample is Illumina HiSeq 4000. To build TCR beta libraries, CDR3 regions were amplified by Arm-PCR using iRepertoire HTBI primers. Before sequencing, the PCR products went through gel purification. The published analysis was carried out like this. Gene usage analysis of CDR3 amino acid clonotypes used the 55 to 80 TRBV and around 13 TRBJ segments found across samples. COPE and FqMerger were used to merge filtered high-quality paired reads into contigs. BLAST was used to align contigs to IMGT TRBV, TRBD and TRBJ reference genes, and CDR3 was defined according to IMGT. Highly expanded clones were defined as clonotypes with a frequency above 0.1%. Repertoire diversity was measured by Shannon entropy, and V-J evenness by the Gini coefficient. Clonotypes shared by more than one individual were considered public. TCRdb redid the processing of the public reads, applying fastp at Q25 and MiXCR, and retained in-frame beta chains. Rows merge per CDR3 protein into single entries with the most common DNA and genes. It is TCRdb's table, rather than the study itself, that gives the V and J calls and clone size. This sample lists some 470,000 distinct CDR3 sequences; 20% to 25% were detected once. Jointly, the top ten make up 7% to 9% of the sample.

This record comes from a study of regulatory T cells in long-lasting Graves disease (dated by TCRdb to the early 2020s). As for the study more broadly: Persistent Graves' disease was defined as persistently positive TSH receptor autoantibodies together with antithyroid drug treatment for over 5 years. Persistent Graves' disease patients were compared with newly diagnosed Graves' disease patients by peripheral blood TCR sequencing and RNA sequencing. The study took place in China and was registered as a clinical trial. TCR sequencing covered some 13 persistent and 20 newly diagnosed Graves' disease patients, some 33 samples in total. Persistent Graves' disease patients in the clinical cohort had taken antithyroid drugs for approximately 9.5 years on average. The research as a whole found: Compared with newly diagnosed patients, persistent Graves' disease patients had lower TCR Shannon entropy and fewer highly expanded clones, which suggests clonal expansion. The authors acknowledged the small sample size as a limitation that may reduce accuracy. Only peripheral blood was studied, because thyroid tissue, the primary lesion, was inaccessible. Sequencing and analysis were limited to the TCR beta chain. Patients with persistent disease shared more public clonotypes (fewer than 3,000) than newly diagnosed patients did (around 980).

The time point label, as the study defines it: persistent/refractory GD, antithyroid drugs over 5 years with positive TRAb. For both TCR sequencing and RNA sequencing, RNA was extracted from PBMCs in TRIzol. Graves' disease was diagnosed according to American Thyroid Association guidelines. Patients for the study were recruited at an endocrinology department in Xi'an, China. Each patient gave roughly 10 milliliters of peripheral blood, collected in an EDTA anticoagulant tube. PBMCs were isolated by Ficoll Paque Plus density gradient separation without further T cell sorting. An Agilent 2100 Bioanalyzer and agarose gel were used to assess RNA quality, and a NanoDrop 2000 was used to measure RNA concentration. The receptor's source is a female donor with Graves disease. The sample here was peripheral blood mononuclear cells (PBMCs), taken when the disease was refractory, from a patient treated with antithyroid drugs.

The CDR3 sequence is CASSPSSGSTGELFF. DNA sequence: TGTGCCAGCAGCCCGAGTAGCGGGAGTACCGGGGAGCTGTTTTTT. The V and J segments used are TRBV3-1 and TRBJ2-2; TRBD2 aligns with 9 central bases. In the germline V gene (reference sequence), CDR1 corresponds to LGHDT and CDR2 to YNNKEL. CDR3 length: 15 amino acids, cysteine to phenylalanine. The only DNA kept is the CDR3, 45 bases in frame from the first base. Here V drops 4 bases and J drops 5 bases, and the junction holds 5 bases not matched to any gene. The CDR3 plus the reference TRBV3-1 and TRBJ2-2 genes for the other parts give the full variable domain: DTAVSQTPKYLVTQMGNDKSIKCEQNLGHDTMYWYKQDSKKFLKIMFSYNNKELIINETVPNRFSPKSPDKAHLNLHINSLELGDSAVYFCASSPSSGSTGELFFGEGSRLTVL.